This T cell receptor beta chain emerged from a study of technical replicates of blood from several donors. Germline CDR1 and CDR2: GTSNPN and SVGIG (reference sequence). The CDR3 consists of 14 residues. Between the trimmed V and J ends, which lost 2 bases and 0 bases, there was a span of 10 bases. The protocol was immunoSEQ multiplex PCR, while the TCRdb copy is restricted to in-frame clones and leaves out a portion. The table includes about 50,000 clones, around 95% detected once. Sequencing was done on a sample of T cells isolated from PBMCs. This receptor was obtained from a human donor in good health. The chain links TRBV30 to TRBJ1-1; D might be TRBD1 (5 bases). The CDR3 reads CAWSMTALNTEAFF. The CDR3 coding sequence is TGTGCCTGGAGTATGACAGCCCTGAACACTGAAGCTTTCTTT.